This T cell receptor (beta chain) was recovered during a study of blood T cell repertoires in COVID-19. Across the study: From T cells, B-cell-depleted T cells, or PBMCs came the material, which was cDNA or gDNA.

The CDR3 has 14 amino acids. Trimming left V 3 bases short and J 3 bases short, with 14 bases between. CDR1 and CDR2 from the germline V gene are GTSNPN and SVGIG (reference sequence). Those enrolled, adults aged roughly 18 to 100 years, came from 25 or so US areas. Self-reported history from a screening survey and questionnaire set each donor's cohort. In the study's own analysis: Nucleated cell counts were estimated from reference gene primer amplification. Here immunoSEQ multiplex PCR was the method, and the copy in TCRdb shows in-frame clones only, minus some. That table is the source of V, J and clone size, and D and trimming were worked out from the DNA. This sample carries a few hundred thousand clones, about 90% of them seen once, and the ten largest clones take more than 0.8%. This clone occurred once.

The source of this sequence is a woman in her 30s who had recovered from COVID-19. Input material: PBMCs or T cells enriched from blood (not recorded which). The chain carries TRBV30 and TRBJ1-1; possible D gene TRBD1, 5 bases. In DNA form, the CDR3 reads TGTGCCTGGAGACCCAATCCAGGGTACACTGAAGCTTTCTTT. This sequence encodes CAWRPNPGYTEAFF.